These T cell receptor beta chains were read from a single sample in a study of T cells in Graves' hyperthyroidism and ophthalmopathy. TCRdb called the multiplex PCR reads again in MiXCR, with one record for every CDR3 protein. Seen here are under 300,000 distinct CDR3 sequences, under 30% observed once, and the top ten hold 25% to 30%. Material: blood. Receptors originate from a middle-aged man with Graves' hyperthyroidism that later progressed to Graves' ophthalmopathy. The CDR3 runs from the conserved cysteine through the conserved F or W. A D gene is named only where the DNA matches it firmly. Part of the rows lack a size; the others show once, few, many or a class for expanded clones.

DNA,CDR3,J,size,D,V
TGTGCCAGCAGTTACTCGATTATGCCTAGCGGGAGGGGGGCCGAGCAGTACTTC,CASSYSIMPSGRGAEQYF,TRBJ2-7,many,TRBD2,TRBV6-5
TGTGCCAGCTCACCGGGTCAGGGAAGGGTAAGGAACACTGAAGCTTTCTTT,CASSPGQGRVRNTEAFF,TRBJ1-1,many,NA,TRBV18
TGTGCCAGCAGCCCCTTATGGGATCAGCCCCAGCATTTT,CASSPLWDQPQHF,TRBJ1-5,many,NA,TRBV7-2
TGTGCCAGCAGCCCAATCCCCGCGGGACTAGCGGGAGTGAGGGAGACCCAGTACTTC,CASSPIPAGLAGVRETQYF,TRBJ2-5,NA,TRBD2,TRBV11-2
TGTGCCACCAGTGTCCTCGACAGCACCGGGGAGCTGTTTTTT,CATSVLDSTGELFF,TRBJ2-2,many,NA,TRBV24-1
TGCAGCGGCCCCCCATGGGGGATGAACACTGAAGCTTTCTTT,CSGPPWGMNTEAFF,TRBJ1-1,many,NA,TRBV29-1
TGCGCCAGCAGCGACAGTCCCTTGAACACTGAAGCTTTCTTT,CASSDSPLNTEAFF,TRBJ1-1,many,NA,TRBV5-1
TGTGCCATATCACTCTCCAGGACGTATATGAACACTGAAGCTTTCTTT,CAISLSRTYMNTEAFF,TRBJ1-1,many,NA,TRBV10-3
TGTGCCAGCAGTTTTCATGGTTCCTACGAGCAGTACTTC,CASSFHGSYEQYF,TRBJ2-7,NA,NA,TRBV27
TGTGCCAGCAGCGTAAGATGGGGGACTGAAGCTTTCTTT,CASSVRWGTEAFF,TRBJ1-1,many,NA,TRBV28
TGTGCCAGCAGTGAAGGGGGGCACGGCGAGCAGTACTTC,CASSEGGHGEQYF,TRBJ2-7,many,NA,TRBV2
TGTGCCAGTAGTCACGACAGAGATTACTATGGCTACACCTTC,CASSHDRDYYGYTF,TRBJ1-2,many,NA,TRBV19
TGTGCCAGCAGTCCCCCAGTCCGGACCCAGTACTTC,CASSPPVRTQYF,TRBJ2-5,many,NA,TRBV28
TGTGCCAGCAAGAGAGAAGTGAACACTGAAGCTTTCTTT,CASKREVNTEAFF,TRBJ1-1,many,NA,TRBV12-3/TRBV12-4
TGCGCCAGCACGGCCAGCCCTAGCGTCCAAGAGACCCAGTACTTC,CASTASPSVQETQYF,TRBJ2-5,many,NA,TRBV5-1
TGTGCCAGCAGTTACTCCCTGTTCCCTCTCACTGGAAACACCATATATTTT,CASSYSLFPLTGNTIYF,TRBJ1-3,many,NA,TRBV6-5
TGTGCCAGCAGTAAAACAGGGGGTATTGGCTACACCTTC,CASSKTGGIGYTF,TRBJ1-2,NA,TRBD1,TRBV28
TGTGCCAGCAGCCAAGGGGGTGTGAGGACTGAAGCTTTCTTT,CASSQGGVRTEAFF,TRBJ1-1,many,NA,TRBV3-1
TGTGCCAGCAGTGACGGGAGCACAGATACGCAGTATTTT,CASSDGSTDTQYF,TRBJ2-3,many,NA,TRBV6-4
TGTGCCAGCAGTGGACTGACATATTTGAGGGAGACCCAGTACTTC,CASSGLTYLRETQYF,TRBJ2-5,many,NA,TRBV6-1
TGTGCCAGCAGCTTAAGCTGGGCAGTAAACTATGGCTACACCTTC,CASSLSWAVNYGYTF,TRBJ1-2,many,NA,TRBV7-2
TGTGCCAGCAGCCCTAGACAGACAAATGCGAACACCGGGGAGCTGTTTTTT,CASSPRQTNANTGELFF,TRBJ2-2,few,NA,TRBV3-1
TGTGCCAGCAGTTTAAGTACAGGGAAAAACACTGAAGCTTTCTTT,CASSLSTGKNTEAFF,TRBJ1-1,NA,NA,TRBV28
TGTGCCAGCTCCAGAGGGAGCGGGAGGACATCCTACAATGAGCAGTTCTTC,CASSRGSGRTSYNEQFF,TRBJ2-1,NA,TRBD2,TRBV18
TGTGCCAGCAACCAAGACTCTTTAACTGAAGCTTTCTTT,CASNQDSLTEAFF,TRBJ1-1,many,NA,TRBV6-5
TGTGCCAGCAGCCTACCGGCGGGTGAAGCTTTCTTT,CASSLPAGEAFF,TRBJ1-1,many,NA,TRBV11-2
TGTGCCAGCAGCCGTATACAGCCCCAGCATTTT,CASSRIQPQHF,TRBJ1-5,many,NA,TRBV28
TGCAGTGCCGCCATCTACGAGCAGTACTTC,CSAAIYEQYF,TRBJ2-7,many,NA,TRBV20-1
TGCAGTGTCACAAACAGGGGGTCGGGCGCCGGGGAGCTGTTTTTT,CSVTNRGSGAGELFF,TRBJ2-2,many,TRBD1,TRBV20-1
TGTGCCAGCAGCTTGAAGTTCGCTGCGGAAGAGACCCAGTACTTC,CASSLKFAAEETQYF,TRBJ2-5,many,NA,TRBV5-4
TGTGCCAGCTCACCACCAGTACAAAACTATGGCTACACCTTC,CASSPPVQNYGYTF,TRBJ1-2,few,NA,TRBV18
TGTGCCAGCAGTTTCAGGGGAATCTACGAGCAGTACTTC,CASSFRGIYEQYF,TRBJ2-7,NA,NA,TRBV6-5
TGTGCCAGCACAGAGGCGACAGGGTTGGTCGAGCAGTACTTC,CASTEATGLVEQYF,TRBJ2-7,many,TRBD1,TRBV28
TGCAGTGCTAGAGAAGACAGGGAGCAGTACTTC,CSAREDREQYF,TRBJ2-7,NA,NA,TRBV20-1
TGCGCCAGCAGACTCCCGCTACAGGGTTACTACGAGCAGTACTTC,CASRLPLQGYYEQYF,TRBJ2-7,NA,NA,TRBV5-1
TGTGCCAGCAGGGGGAGCAATCACCCCCAGCATTTT,CASRGSNHPQHF,TRBJ1-5,many,NA,TRBV12-3/TRBV12-4
TGTGCCAGCAGTTGGGGGCGGACTGAACACAACTATGGCTACACCTTC,CASSWGRTEHNYGYTF,TRBJ1-2,NA,NA,TRBV6-2/TRBV6-3
TGTGCCAGCAGCTTAGCTCGGTCTAGCGGGAACACCGGGGAGCTGTTTTTT,CASSLARSSGNTGELFF,TRBJ2-2,many,TRBD2,TRBV11-1
TGTGCCAGCAGTTATTCCCAGGACTCCACCTACGAGCAGTACTTC,CASSYSQDSTYEQYF,TRBJ2-7,many,NA,TRBV28
TGTGCCAGCACCTCAGACCTTAGCAATCAGCCCCAGCATTTT,CASTSDLSNQPQHF,TRBJ1-5,many,NA,TRBV12-3/TRBV12-4
TGTGCCAGCAGTTCCCTAGGGGGTCCGGCTAACTATGGCTACACCTTC,CASSSLGGPANYGYTF,TRBJ1-2,NA,NA,TRBV6-5
TGTGCCAGCAGCCAATTCCTTCTAAGGGACAGTCCCTACGAGCAGTACTTC,CASSQFLLRDSPYEQYF,TRBJ2-7,NA,TRBD1,TRBV4-2
TGTGCCAGCAGTTTAGCGTGGCGAATCGCTGAGAACACTGAAGCTTTCTTT,CASSLAWRIAENTEAFF,TRBJ1-1,many,NA,TRBV12-3/TRBV12-4
TGTGCCAGCAGTGTCCCAGGGAACACTGAAGCTTTCTTT,CASSVPGNTEAFF,TRBJ1-1,few,NA,TRBV6-1
TGTGCCAGCAGCTCACTGTACGATAGCGGGATAGGGACCCAGTACTTC,CASSSLYDSGIGTQYF,TRBJ2-5,many,TRBD2,TRBV11-2
TGTGCCAGCAGTTGGGACAGGGATGACTTAGGGGCTAACACTGAAGCTTTCTTT,CASSWDRDDLGANTEAFF,TRBJ1-1,few,TRBD1,TRBV28
TGCAGTGCTAGGAGGCAGCGGGAGGGTCGAGAGCAGTACTTC,CSARRQREGREQYF,TRBJ2-7,many,TRBD2,TRBV20-1
TGTGCCAGCAGGCAACAGGGGACAGTAAATCAGCCCCAGCATTTT,CASRQQGTVNQPQHF,TRBJ1-5,NA,TRBD1,TRBV6-2/TRBV6-3
TGTGCCAGCAGTTTAGCCTACGGCGGAAGCAATCAGCCCCAGCATTTT,CASSLAYGGSNQPQHF,TRBJ1-5,NA,NA,TRBV12-3/TRBV12-4
TGTGCCACCAGTAAATACACCGGGGAGCTGTTTTTT,CATSKYTGELFF,TRBJ2-2,many,NA,TRBV24-1
TGTGCCATCAGTGAGGTCGGGACGGCCCAAGAGACCCAGTACTTC,CAISEVGTAQETQYF,TRBJ2-5,many,NA,TRBV10-3
TGCGCCAGCAGCGCGGGACTAGCGGTCCAGAACACCGGGGAGCTGTTTTTT,CASSAGLAVQNTGELFF,TRBJ2-2,many,TRBD2,TRBV5-1
TGCGCCAGCAGGGGCAGCCAAGAGACCCAGTACTTC,CASRGSQETQYF,TRBJ2-5,many,NA,TRBV5-1
TGCGCCAGCACCCGTGGGCGACAGGATGCGAACGGGGAGCTGTTTTTT,CASTRGRQDANGELFF,TRBJ2-2,many,NA,TRBV5-1